This TCR beta chain originates from a study of blood T cell repertoires in COVID-19. Whole-study context: The samples span acute and convalescent COVID-19 from the United States, Italy and Spain. From T cells, B-cell-depleted T cells, or PBMCs came the material, which was cDNA or gDNA.

V lost 4 bases to trimming and J lost 2 bases, with 16 bases between them. Germline values: CDR1 LGHDT, CDR2 YNNKEL (reference sequence). This CDR3 has 16 amino acids. Per the authors' pipeline: Amplification of reference gene primers provided the estimated nucleated cell counts. Profiled with immunoSEQ multiplex PCR; TCRdb holds only in-frame clones, not every one. V, J and clone size were drawn from that table, and D and trimming were deduced from the DNA. The sample lists approximately 200,000 clones; approximately 83% were seen once. This chain uses TRBV3-1 (or the pseudogene TRBV3-2) with TRBJ2-3, with D perhaps matching TRBD1 (6 bases). The sample consisted of peripheral blood. The TCR sequence derives from a woman younger than 45 who had recovered from COVID-19. The CDR3 sequence: CASSPLDSQFTDTQYF. DNA for the CDR3: TGTGCCAGCAGCCCTCTGGACAGCCAGTTCACAGATACGCAGTATTTT.